This TCR beta chain was recovered during a study of blood T cell repertoires in COVID-19. Study details: COVID-19 samples, acute and convalescent, were from the United States, Italy and Spain. From T cells, B-cell-depleted T cells, or PBMCs came the material, which was cDNA or gDNA.

As originally analysed: Cell counts per sample came from amplifying reference gene primers. Here immunoSEQ multiplex PCR was the method, and the copy in TCRdb shows in-frame clones only, minus some. V, J and clone size are those of that table, while D and trimming were read from the DNA. This sample has around 70,000 clones, with 82% found just once. The V end was cut by 6 bases, the J end by 0 bases, with 11 bases between. CDR3 size: 14 residues. Germline V gives CDR1 KGHSH, CDR2 LQKENI. The TCR comes from a man aged 55 to 69 with acute or convalescent COVID-19. Sequenced material: peripheral blood. V and J are TRBV18 and TRBJ1-1; perhaps TRBD1 as D (5 bases). The CDR3 loop is CASSPAGLNTEAFF. CDR3 DNA sequence: TGTGCCAGCTCCCCGGCAGGGCTGAACACTGAAGCTTTCTTT.